Each of the 22 T cell receptor beta chains below was sequenced from the same sample in a study of Ad26.COV2.S vaccination and SARS-CoV-2 variants. Clones were read by immunoSEQ multiplex PCR, and TCRdb kept only the in-frame ones, dropping some. The top ten clones hold around 3% of a sample with about 350,000 clones, about 88% of them seen once. Treatment indicated: over 15 received Ad26.COV2.S at low or high dose, single or two shots; five or six received placebo; per-sample allocation not given. Sample collection was performed on day 63 after the first vaccine or placebo injection. The sequencing used peripheral blood, collected in a trial of Ad26.COV2.S vaccine versus placebo. The receptors stem from a person between 18 and 59 years old who received the Ad26.COV2.S COVID-19 vaccine or a placebo.

The chain uses TRBV30 and TRBJ2-3; D remains unclear. This CDR3 has 15 residues. Trimming cost V 8 bases and J 4 bases, with 22 bases left between them. Germline CDR1 reads GTSNPN; CDR2 reads SVGIG (reference sequence). CDR3 sequence reads: CARRRGGLPADTQYF. The CDR3 DNA sequence: TGTGCCCGAAGACGAGGCGGCCTTCCCGCAGATACGCAGTATTTT.

V and J are TRBV9 and TRBJ2-2; the D gene is possibly TRBD2 (5 bases). Germline V lookup: CDR1 SGDLS, CDR2 YYNGEE. Trimming removed 0 bases from V and 4 bases from J, with 13 bases in between. This CDR3 spans 16 amino acids. In DNA form, the CDR3 reads TGTGCCAGCAGCGTAGACGCGGGTCCACCCACCGGGGAGCTGTTTTTT. Translating gives CASSVDAGPPTGELFF.

This clone was recorded at least ten times. This chain uses TRBV6-2 or TRBV6-3 with TRBJ1-2; 7 bases agree with TRBD1. This CDR3 is built from 14 residues. CDR1 and CDR2 from the germline V gene are MNHEY and SVGEGT. Unmatched junction bases numbered 7, after V lost 5 bases and J lost 4 bases. The CDR3 bases are TGTGCCAGCAGTCAGGGACAGTCCAGCTATGGCTACACCTTC. Amino acids: CASSQGQSSYGYTF.

This chain links TRBV19 with TRBJ2-6; 12 bases are a match to TRBD1. The CDR3 consists of 16 residues. The junction had 7 bases not matched to a gene; V was cut back by 9 bases and J by 4 bases. The germline CDR1 and CDR2 sequences are LNHDA and SQIVND (reference sequence). DNA of the CDR3: TGTGCCAGCATCGGGACAGGGGGCTCGGGGGCCAACGTCCTGACTTTC. This encodes CASIGTGGSGANVLTF. The full variable domain, with the rest looked up from reference TRBV19 and TRBJ2-6, is DGGITQSPKYLFRKEGQNVTLSCEQNLNHDAMYWYRQDPGQGLRLIYYSQIVNDFQKGDIAEGYSVSREKKESFPLTVTSAQKNPTAFYLCASIGTGGSGANVLTFGAGSRLTVL.

The rearrangement uses TRBV5-1 and TRBJ1-1, with 8 bases fitting TRBD1. CDR3 length: 13 residues. V gave up 3 bases and J gave up 6 bases; unmatched junction bases: 4. Germline-derived CDR1 and CDR2 are SGHRS and YFSETQ. CDR3 bases: TGCGCCAGCAGCTCGACAGGGGCCGCTGAAGCTTTCTTT. It specifies CASSSTGAAEAFF. The complete variable domain, with remaining parts taken from reference TRBV5-1 and TRBJ1-1, reads KAGVTQTPRYLIKTRGQQVTLSCSPISGHRSVSWYQQTPGQGLQFLFEYFSETQRNKGNFPGRFSGRQFSNSRSEMNVSTLELGDSALYLCASSSTGAAEAFFGQGTRLTVV.

The rearrangement links TRBV21-1 to TRBJ2-5; the table's D call, TRBD1, has no DNA check behind it. TRBV21-1 is an annotated pseudogene. The CDR3 is 14 residues long. CDR3 residues: CASSLKGARETQYF. In nucleotides, the CDR3 is TGTGCCAGCAGCCTAAAGGGGGCTAGAGAGACCCAGTACTTC.

The chain couples TRBV24-1 to TRBJ2-5, with 7 bases that match TRBD2. The germline gives CDR1 KGHDR, CDR2 SFDVKD. V shed 4 bases, J shed 2 bases, and the junction held 0 bases outside the gene matches. The length of the CDR3 is 13 residues. The CDR3 nucleotides are TGTGCCACCAGTGACGGGAGGCAAGAGACCCAGTACTTC. It yields the protein CATSDGRQETQYF.

J is TRBJ1-5 and V is TRBV19; D not resolved. Germline V gene data show CDR1 as LNHDA and CDR2 as SQIVND (reference sequence). The CDR3 is 13 amino acids. Trimming stripped 5 bases from V and 6 bases from J, with 11 bases between. In DNA form, the CDR3 reads TGTGCCAGTAGTTATGGCGATCGTCAGCCCCAGCATTTT. Amino acids: CASSYGDRQPQHF.

The chain joins TRBV2 to TRBJ1-1; D is unclear. CDR1 is SNHLY and CDR2 is FYNNEI in the germline V gene. The CDR3 runs 14 residues. V lost 4 bases and J lost 1, with 10 bases in between. CDR3 bases: TGTGCCAGCAGTGTTGGAGATAAGAACACTGAAGCTTTCTTT. As protein: CASSVGDKNTEAFF.

The CDR3 DNA follows: TGTGCCAGCTCACCACCGGGGGACAGGGGTACTAATCAGCCCCAGCATTTT. Translating gives CASSPPGDRGTNQPQHF. The V call is TRBV18, the J call TRBJ1-5; 10 nucleotides agree with TRBD1. The CDR3 is 17 amino acids. Unmatched junction bases numbered 6, after V lost 0 bases and J lost 4 bases. Germline assignment: CDR1 KGHSH and CDR2 LQKENI.

The rearrangement uses TRBV7-2 and TRBJ2-7; maybe TRBD2 (6 bases). The CDR3 extends over 14 amino acids. V gave up 5 bases and J gave up 2 bases, with 13 bases separating them. CDR1 is SGHTA, CDR2 FQGNSA, per germline. CDR3: CASSPTGDPYEQYF. The CDR3 nucleotides are TGTGCCAGCAGCCCCACGGGGGACCCCTACGAGCAGTACTTC.

V is TRBV14 and J is TRBJ1-6, with D possibly matching TRBD1 (5 bases). Germline CDR1 and CDR2: SGHDN and FVKESK. The CDR3 runs 14 residues. V was shortened by 1 base and J by 7 bases, with 8 bases between the two germline ends. CDR3 sequence: CASSQGRENSPLHF. The DNA for the CDR3 is TGTGCCAGCAGCCAAGGCAGGGAGAATTCACCCCTCCACTTT.

V gene TRBV5-4 combines with J gene TRBJ2-2, with 9 positions matching TRBD2. Germline V CDR1 and CDR2: SGHNT, YYREEE (reference sequence). The CDR3 length is 16 residues. The V gene end was trimmed by 3 bases and the J gene end by 6 bases; junction bases not matched to a gene: 9. The CDR3 DNA reads TGTGCCAGCAGCTGGGAGCGGGGGGCCGGGGCCGGGGAGCTGTTTTTT. Encoded protein: CASSWERGAGAGELFF.

The V call is TRBV7-8, the J call TRBJ2-5; no reliable D call. V was cut by 6 bases and J by 4 bases, with 15 bases left in between. This CDR3 spans 14 amino acids. Germline V lookup: CDR1 SGHVS, CDR2 FQNEAQ. Written as DNA, the CDR3 is TGTGCCAGCAGGCACATCCGAGGTCCAGAGACCCAGTACTTC. The encoded protein is CASRHIRGPETQYF.

On this clone itself: The same CDR3 can be traced to other DNA sequences in this sample. This chain joins TRBV5-1 and TRBJ2-5, with D possibly TRBD2 on 6 matching bases. The CDR3 loop spans 13 amino acids. The germline CDR1 and CDR2 sequences are SGHRS and YFSETQ. V lost 4 bases, J lost 5 bases, and 12 bases lay in between. The CDR3 sequence is CASSPGGGETQYF. CDR3 DNA: TGCGCCAGCAGCCCTGGTGGGGGGGAGACCCAGTACTTC.

V usage is TRBV11-2 and J usage is TRBJ2-7, with TRBD2 identical over 8 bases. This CDR3 comprises 17 residues. J was trimmed by 4 bases and V by 0 bases; bases with no gene match: 11. CDR1 SGHAT and CDR2 FQNNGV come from the germline V gene. Written as DNA, the CDR3 is TGTGCCAGCAGCTTAGAGCTGGGTCGGGGGGGCGTTTACGAGCAGTACTTC. It codes for CASSLELGRGGVYEQYF.

This clone was seen only a few times. The chain employs TRBV11-2 and TRBJ2-4; TRBD1 might be the D (7 bases). Germline V CDR1 and CDR2: SGHAT, FQNNGV. V was clipped by 6 bases and J by 6 bases, with 21 bases between them. The CDR3 extends over 16 amino acids. CDR3 sequence (DNA): TGTGCCAGCAGTATAACGCTTCAGGGGGGCTCAAACATTCAGTACTTC. Translation gives CASSITLQGGSNIQYF.

This clone was seen repeatedly, ten times or more. The chain employs TRBV5-1 and TRBJ1-3; D gene ambiguous. Looked up from germline, CDR1 is SGHRS and CDR2 is YFSETQ. CDR3 length equals 14 residues. Trimming removed 0 bases at V and 4 bases at J, with 8 bases between. CDR3 sequence reads: CASSLESAGNTIYF. The CDR3 DNA is TGCGCCAGCAGCTTGGAGTCAGCCGGAAACACCATATATTTT.

This chain connects TRBV11-2 to TRBJ2-3, with D tentatively TRBD2 (6 bases). Germline V gene lookup returns CDR1 SGHAT and CDR2 FQNNGV. The V gene lost 5 bases and the J gene lost 10 bases, with 16 bases spanning the gap. The CDR3 is 13 residues long. CDR3 in DNA: TGTGCCAGCAGCCCCATTGGGAGGAGGGCGCAGTATTTT. This gives the protein CASSPIGRRAQYF.

The rearrangement links TRBV11-2 to TRBJ2-7, with D unresolved. The germline CDR1 and CDR2 sequences are SGHAT and FQNNGV. The V end was cut by 2 bases, the J end by 3 bases, with 5 bases between. The CDR3 has 12 residues. CDR3 protein: CASSLWGYEQYF. The CDR3 DNA is TGTGCCAGCAGCTTATGGGGCTACGAGCAGTACTTC.

This chain links TRBV15 with TRBJ2-7; D not certain. Per germline, CDR1 LNHNV and CDR2 YYDKDF (reference sequence). Trimming pared 1 base from V and 3 bases from J, leaving 10 bases between. This CDR3 region has 14 residues. Here the CDR3 DNA reads TGTGCCACCAGCAGAGGATCTGCGGACTACGAGCAGTACTTC. This sequence encodes CATSRGSADYEQYF. The full variable domain, with the rest looked up from reference TRBV15 and TRBJ2-7, is DAMVIQNPRYQVTQFGKPVTLSCSQTLNHNVMYWYQQKSSQAPKLLFHYYDKDFNNEADTPDNFQSRRPNTSFCFLDIRSPGLGDTAMYLCATSRGSADYEQYFGPGTRLTVT.

V is TRBV9 and J is TRBJ2-5; D possibly corresponds to TRBD1 (6 bases). Trimming removed 1 base at V and 5 bases at J, with 12 bases between. The CDR3 is 14 residues long. The germline V gene has CDR1 SGDLS and CDR2 YYNGEE. In DNA form, the CDR3 reads TGTGCCAGCAGCGTAACTGGGGGCGTGGAGACCCAGTACTTC. This translates into CASSVTGGVETQYF.